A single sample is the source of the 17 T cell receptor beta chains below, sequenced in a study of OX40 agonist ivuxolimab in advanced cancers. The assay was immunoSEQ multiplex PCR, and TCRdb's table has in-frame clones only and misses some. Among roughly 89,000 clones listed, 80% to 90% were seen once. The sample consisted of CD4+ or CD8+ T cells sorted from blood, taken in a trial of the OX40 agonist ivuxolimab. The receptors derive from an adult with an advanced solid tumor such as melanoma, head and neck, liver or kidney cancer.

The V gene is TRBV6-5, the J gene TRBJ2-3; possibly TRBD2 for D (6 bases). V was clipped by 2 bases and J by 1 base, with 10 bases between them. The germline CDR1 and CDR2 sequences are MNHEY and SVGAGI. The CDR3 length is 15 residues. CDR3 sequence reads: CASSYDGGGTDTQYF. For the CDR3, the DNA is TGTGCCAGCAGTTACGATGGCGGGGGCACAGATACGCAGTATTTT.

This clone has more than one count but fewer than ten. CDR3 sequence (DNA): TGTGCCACCCAAGGACCCGCCGATACTTACAATGAGCAGTTCTTC. Its translation: CATQGPADTYNEQFF. The chain joins TRBV10-3 to TRBJ2-1, with D uncertain. There are 15 residues in the CDR3. Germline V gene lookup returns CDR1 ENHRY and CDR2 SYGVKD. Trimming took 10 bases from V and 4 from J, leaving 20 bases between them.

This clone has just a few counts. The CDR3 is CASSWEDPAGETQYF. The CDR3 DNA reads TGTGCCAGCAGCTGGGAGGACCCGGCGGGAGAGACCCAGTACTTC. V gene TRBV7-2 combines with J gene TRBJ2-5; D possibly corresponds to TRBD2 (6 bases). CDR3 length equals 15 residues. Trimming took off 4 bases at V and 4 bases at J, with 16 bases between the two ends. CDR1 is SGHTA and CDR2 is FQGNSA in the germline V gene.

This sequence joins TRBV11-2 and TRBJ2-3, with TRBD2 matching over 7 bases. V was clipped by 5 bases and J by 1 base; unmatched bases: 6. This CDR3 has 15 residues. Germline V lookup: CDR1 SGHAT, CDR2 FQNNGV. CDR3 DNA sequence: TGTGCCAGCAGCCCTGGGGGGGGTGGCACAGATACGCAGTATTTT. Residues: CASSPGGGGTDTQYF.

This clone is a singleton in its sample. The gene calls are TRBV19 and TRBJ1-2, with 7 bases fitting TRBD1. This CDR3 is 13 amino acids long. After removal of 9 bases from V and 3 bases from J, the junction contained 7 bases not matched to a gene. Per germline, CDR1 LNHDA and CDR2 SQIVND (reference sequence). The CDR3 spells CASQDRVHYGYTF. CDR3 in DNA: TGTGCCAGCCAAGACAGGGTCCACTATGGCTACACCTTC. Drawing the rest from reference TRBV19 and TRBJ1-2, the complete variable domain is DGGITQSPKYLFRKEGQNVTLSCEQNLNHDAMYWYRQDPGQGLRLIYYSQIVNDFQKGDIAEGYSVSREKKESFPLTVTSAQKNPTAFYLCASQDRVHYGYTFGSGTRLTVV.

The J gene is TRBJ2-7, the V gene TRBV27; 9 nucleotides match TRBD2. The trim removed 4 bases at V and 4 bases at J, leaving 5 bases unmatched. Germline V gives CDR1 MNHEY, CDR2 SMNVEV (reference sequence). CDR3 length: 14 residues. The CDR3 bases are TGTGCCAGCAGTTATAGCGGGGGACCTTACGAGCAGTACTTC. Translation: CASSYSGGPYEQYF.

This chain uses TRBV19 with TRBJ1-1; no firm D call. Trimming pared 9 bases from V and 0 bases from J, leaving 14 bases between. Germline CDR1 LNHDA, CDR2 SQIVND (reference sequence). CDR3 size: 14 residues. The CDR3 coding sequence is TGTGCCAGCAAGAGAGTAAGCATGAACACTGAAGCTTTCTTT. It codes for CASKRVSMNTEAFF.

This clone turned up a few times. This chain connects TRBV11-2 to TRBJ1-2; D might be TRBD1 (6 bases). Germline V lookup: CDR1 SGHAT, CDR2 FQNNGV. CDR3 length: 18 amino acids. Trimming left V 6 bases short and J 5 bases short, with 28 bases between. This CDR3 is CASRQGPRRQASGYGYTF. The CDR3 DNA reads TGTGCCAGCAGGCAAGGACCGAGGCGACAGGCTTCAGGGTATGGCTACACCTTC.

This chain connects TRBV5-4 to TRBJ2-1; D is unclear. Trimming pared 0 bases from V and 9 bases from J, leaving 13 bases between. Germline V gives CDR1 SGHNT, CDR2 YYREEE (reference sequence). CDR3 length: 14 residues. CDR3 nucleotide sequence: TGTGCCAGCAGCTTGGATCTAGGGCCGGGTGAGCAGTTCTTC. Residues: CASSLDLGPGEQFF. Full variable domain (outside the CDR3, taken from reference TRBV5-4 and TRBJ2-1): ETGVTQSPTHLIKTRGQQVTLRCSSQSGHNTVSWYQQALGQGPQFIFQYYREEENGRGNFPPRFSGLQFPNYSSELNVNALELDDSALYLCASSLDLGPGEQFFGPGTRLTVL.

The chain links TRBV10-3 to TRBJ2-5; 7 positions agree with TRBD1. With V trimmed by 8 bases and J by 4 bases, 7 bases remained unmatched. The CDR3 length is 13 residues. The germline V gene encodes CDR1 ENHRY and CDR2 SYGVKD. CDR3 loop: CAIGKGAGETQYF. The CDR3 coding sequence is TGTGCCATCGGAAAGGGGGCTGGAGAGACCCAGTACTTC.

This CDR3 reads CASSLSASGVGLGQYF. CDR3 DNA sequence: TGTGCCAGCAGTTTATCCGCCAGCGGGGTGGGCTTGGGGCAGTACTTC. The V gene is TRBV28, the J gene TRBJ2-7; TRBD2 matches 7 bases. Trimming cost V 1 base and J 9 bases; bases outside gene matches: 15. The CDR3 totals 16 residues. Germline V gives CDR1 MDHEN, CDR2 SYDVKM.

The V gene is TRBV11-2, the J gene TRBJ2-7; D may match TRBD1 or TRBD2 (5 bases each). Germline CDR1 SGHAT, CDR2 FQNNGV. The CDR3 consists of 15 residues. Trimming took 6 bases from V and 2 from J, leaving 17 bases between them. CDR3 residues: CASSLYGTETYEQYF. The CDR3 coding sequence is TGTGCCAGCAGTCTATACGGGACGGAGACCTACGAGCAGTACTTC.

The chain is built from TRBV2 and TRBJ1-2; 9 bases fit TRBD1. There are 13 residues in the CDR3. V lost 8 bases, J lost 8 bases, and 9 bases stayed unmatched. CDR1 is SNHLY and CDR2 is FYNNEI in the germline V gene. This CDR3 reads CASGQGTPPGYTF. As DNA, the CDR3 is TGTGCCAGCGGACAGGGGACGCCCCCCGGCTACACCTTC. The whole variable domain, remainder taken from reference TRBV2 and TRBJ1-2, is EPEVTQTPSHQVTQMGQEVILRCVPISNHLYFYWYRQILGQKVEFLVSFYNNEISEKSEIFDDQFSVERPDGSNFTLKIRSTKLEDSAMYFCASGQGTPPGYTFGSGTRLTVV.

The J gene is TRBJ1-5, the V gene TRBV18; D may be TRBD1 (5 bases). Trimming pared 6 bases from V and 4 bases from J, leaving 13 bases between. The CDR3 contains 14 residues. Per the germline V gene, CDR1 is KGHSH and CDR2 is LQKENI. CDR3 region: CASSQGRQNQPQHF. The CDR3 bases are TGTGCCAGCTCCCAGGGACGGCAAAATCAGCCCCAGCATTTT.

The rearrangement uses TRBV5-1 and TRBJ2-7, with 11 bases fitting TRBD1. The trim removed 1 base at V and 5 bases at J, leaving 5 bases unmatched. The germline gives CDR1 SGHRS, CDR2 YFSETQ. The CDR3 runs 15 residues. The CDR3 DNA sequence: TGCGCCAGCAGCTTGCCCGCGGGACAGGGGGACGAGCAGTACTTC. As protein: CASSLPAGQGDEQYF.

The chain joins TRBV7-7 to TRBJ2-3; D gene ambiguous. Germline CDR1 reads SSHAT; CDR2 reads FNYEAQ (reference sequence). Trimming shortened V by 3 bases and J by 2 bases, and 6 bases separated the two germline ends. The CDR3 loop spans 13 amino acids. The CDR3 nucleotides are TGTGCCAGCAGCTTCAGCCTCACAGATACGCAGTATTTT. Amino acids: CASSFSLTDTQYF.

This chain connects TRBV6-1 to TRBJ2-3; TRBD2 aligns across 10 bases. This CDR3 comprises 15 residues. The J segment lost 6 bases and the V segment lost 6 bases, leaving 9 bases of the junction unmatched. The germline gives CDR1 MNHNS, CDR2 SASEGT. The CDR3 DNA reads TGTGCCAGCAGCCTAGCGGGGGCCCGGTCTGATACGCAGTATTTT. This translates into CASSLAGARSDTQYF.